The rows below give T cell receptor beta chains drawn from one sample of a study of PD-1 blockade in classical Hodgkin lymphoma. The assay was immunoSEQ multiplex PCR, and TCRdb's table has in-frame clones only and misses some. The sample carries some 17,000 clones, around 76% recorded once. Here the sequenced sample was peripheral blood mononuclear cells (PBMCs), taken before the second cycle of nivolumab. The receptors shown here come from a human donor with classical Hodgkin lymphoma. CDR3s include the opening cysteine and the closing phenylalanine or tryptophan. A D gene is named only where the DNA matches it firmly. A clone size is listed for some rows: how often the clone was seen (once, few, many), or a class if it is expanded.

>-|TRBJ1-2|TRBV25-1|TRBD1
TGTGCCAGCAGTGAACCGGGACAGGGATGGTATGGCTACACCTTC
CASSEPGQGWYGYTF
>-|TRBJ2-7|TRBV9|-
TGTGCCAGCAGCGTAGGGGACGCGGGGCCCAACTCCTACGAGCAGTACTTC
CASSVGDAGPNSYEQYF
>few|TRBJ1-4|TRBV13|-
TGTGCCAGCAGCTGGGCTTCCTACGGTAATGAAAAACTGTTTTTT
CASSWASYGNEKLFF
>-|TRBJ1-2|TRBV18|TRBD1
TGTGCCAGCTCACCGGTACAGGGGTTTCAAAACTATGGCTACACCTTC
CASSPVQGFQNYGYTF
>-|TRBJ2-1|TRBV6-4|-
TGTGCCAGCAGTGACTCGGGGGCGGACTACAATGAGCAGTTCTTC
CASSDSGADYNEQFF
>-|TRBJ1-5|TRBV7-2|-
TGTGCCAGCAGCTTAGAAGCAGGCCGAGCGATAGTCCCCCAGCATTTT
CASSLEAGRAIVPQHF
>-|TRBJ1-2|TRBV19|-
TGTGCCAGTAGGAATCTTGGGGGCTACACCTTC
CASRNLGGYTF
>once|TRBJ2-2|TRBV18|-
TGTGCCAGCTCACCAAACAGGGACACCGGGGAGCTGTTTTTT
CASSPNRDTGELFF
>-|TRBJ1-4|TRBV14|-
TGTGCCAGCAGCATCAGATCGACTAATGAAAAACTGTTTTTT
CASSIRSTNEKLFF
>-|TRBJ2-7|TRBV7-9|TRBD2
TGTGCCAGCAGCATGGGACTAGCCGGTTACGAGCAGTACTTC
CASSMGLAGYEQYF
>-|TRBJ1-2|TRBV29-1|TRBD1
TGCAGCGTTGTCGCGGACAGGCATGGCTACACCTTC
CSVVADRHGYTF
>few|TRBJ2-3|TRBV19|TRBD2
TGTGCCAGTAGTGCCTTAGGACTAGCGATGAGCACAGATACGCAGTATTTT
CASSALGLAMSTDTQYF
>-|TRBJ1-1|TRBV14|-
TGTGCCAGCAGCCCTGCAATGAACACTGAAGCTTTCTTT
CASSPAMNTEAFF
>-|TRBJ1-5|TRBV13|TRBD1
TGTGCCAGCAGCGTTCCGGGACAGGGGATATATAGCAATCAGCCCCAGCATTTT
CASSVPGQGIYSNQPQHF
>few|TRBJ2-7|TRBV7-6|-
TGTGCCAGCAGCTTACAGGGGGGGAGCTCCTACGAGCAGTACTTC
CASSLQGGSSYEQYF
>-|TRBJ1-4|TRBV28|-
TGTGCCAGCAATCTCCCCGGAAGAGAAAAACTGTTTTTT
CASNLPGREKLFF
>-|TRBJ1-1|TRBV29-1|-
TGCAGCGTTGTGGCGGGGGCATCGAACACTGAAGCTTTCTTT
CSVVAGASNTEAFF
>-|TRBJ2-2|TRBV10-3|TRBD1
TGTGCCAGTTTAGACAGGGATCATGTTAGAAACACCGGGGAGCTGTTTTTT
CASLDRDHVRNTGELFF
>-|TRBJ2-1|TRBV18|TRBD2
TGTGCCAGCTCACCGTCTAGCGGGACAGAGCAGTTCTTC
CASSPSSGTEQFF
>-|TRBJ1-2|TRBV5-4|-
TGTGCCAGCAGCTCGGATAAAGGCTACACCTTC
CASSSDKGYTF
>-|TRBJ1-2|TRBV6-1|TRBD1
TGTGCCAGCAGTGCCCTTCCGGGACAGGGGTCTCAAGGCTACACCTTC
CASSALPGQGSQGYTF
>few|TRBJ1-4|TRBV9|TRBD1
TGTGCCAGCAGCGAGACAGGGAGTGGTAGTGGGACGACTAATGAAAAACTGTTTTTT
CASSETGSGSGTTNEKLFF
>-|TRBJ1-1|TRBV7-8|-
TGTGCCAGCAGCTCTCCCGAGGAAACTGAAGCTTTCTTT
CASSSPEETEAFF
>-|TRBJ2-1|TRBV25-1|-
TGTGCCAGCAGTGTGGGGACTGTCCCCAATGAGCAGTTCTTC
CASSVGTVPNEQFF
>-|TRBJ2-7|TRBV7-2|-
TGTGCCAGCAGCTTAGCGCCGGGACCCTACGAGCAGTACTTC
CASSLAPGPYEQYF
>-|TRBJ2-2|TRBV7-6|TRBD1
TGTGCCAGCAGCCTAGCCTCGACAGGGAAGACCGGGGAGCTGTTTTTT
CASSLASTGKTGELFF
>-|TRBJ2-7|TRBV4-2|TRBD2
TGTGCCAGCAGCGTAGCCGGGACTAGTAACGAGCAGTACTTC
CASSVAGTSNEQYF
>-|TRBJ1-2|TRBV6-6|-
TGTGCCAGCAGTTACTCGGCGCAGGGCTACACCTTC
CASSYSAQGYTF
>-|TRBJ1-1|TRBV5-1|-
TGCGCCAGCAGTACGGAGACTGAAGCTTTCTTT
CASSTETEAFF
>-|TRBJ2-5|TRBV5-1|TRBD1
TGCGCCAGCAGCTTGGGTCTAAGAACAGGGGAAAGAGAGACCCAGTACTTC
CASSLGLRTGERETQYF
>-|TRBJ2-7|TRBV15|TRBD1
TGTGCCACCAGCAGAGATCTTTTGGGGATCACAGGGGGAGAATCCTACGAGCAGTACTTC
CATSRDLLGITGGESYEQYF
>-|TRBJ2-5|TRBV6-5|-
TGTGCCAGCAGTTACGCAGGGGAATGGGAGACCCAGTACTTC
CASSYAGEWETQYF
>once|TRBJ1-4|TRBV19|-
TGTGCCAGTACCCTGAACAGGGATGAAAAACTGTTTTTT
CASTLNRDEKLFF
>once|TRBJ2-7|TRBV6-5|TRBD1
TGTGCCAGCAGTCCACTTGGGACAGGGTCGTACGAGCAGTACTTC
CASSPLGTGSYEQYF
>-|TRBJ2-5|TRBV7-2|-
TGTGCCAGCAGCCCACAGACGCTTCAAGAGACCCAGTACTTC
CASSPQTLQETQYF
>-|TRBJ2-2|TRBV6-5|-
TGTGCCAGCAGTTACTCAAATGTGGGGAGCACCGGGGAGCTGTTTTTT
CASSYSNVGSTGELFF